This TCR beta chain was found in a study of tumor-infiltrating lymphocytes in localized non-small cell lung cancer. Across the whole study: Resected tumor was paired with non-adjacent uninvolved lung from the same patient.

Sequenced by immunoSEQ multiplex PCR; TCRdb stores in-frame clones only, minus some. The sample carries 9,000 to 15,000 clones, around 71% recorded once. By share, this clone ranks as medium-sized. The V segment lost 6 bases and the J segment 4 bases; nucleotides outside the gene matches: 15. The germline V gene encodes CDR1 SEHNR and CDR2 FQNEAQ (reference sequence). This CDR3 region has 17 residues. The sequence derives from a human donor with non-small cell lung cancer. The chain combines TRBV7-9 with TRBJ1-2, with 9 bases that match TRBD1. Sequenced input: uninvolved lung tissue not adjacent to the tumor. The CDR3 sequence is CASSSGTGRSIIYGYTF. CDR3 coding DNA: TGTGCCAGCAGTTCCGGGACAGGGAGGAGTATTATCTATGGCTACACCTTC.